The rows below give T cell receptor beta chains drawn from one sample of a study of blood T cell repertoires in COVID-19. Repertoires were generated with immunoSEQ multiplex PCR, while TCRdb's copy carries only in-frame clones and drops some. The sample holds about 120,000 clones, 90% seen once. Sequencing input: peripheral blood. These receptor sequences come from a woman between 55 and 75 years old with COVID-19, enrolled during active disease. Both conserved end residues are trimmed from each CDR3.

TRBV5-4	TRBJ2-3	ASSPGLAGSTTQY
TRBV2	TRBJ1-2	ASSGTGGLDGYT
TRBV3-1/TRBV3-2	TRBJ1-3	ASSQVTGTGNTIY
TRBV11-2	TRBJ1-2	ASSFGGDYGYT
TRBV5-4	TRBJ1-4	ASSFRQGTNEKLF
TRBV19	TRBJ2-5	ASTDSGTGIQKWETQY
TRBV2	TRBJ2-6	ASSGGGGANVLT
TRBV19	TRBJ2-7	ASSTGQPNEQY
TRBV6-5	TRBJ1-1	ASTLRGTEAF
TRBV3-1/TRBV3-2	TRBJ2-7	ASSLGQTQYEQY
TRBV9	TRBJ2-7	ASSAEGRGSYEQY
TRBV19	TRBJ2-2	ASNGRAGRNTGELF
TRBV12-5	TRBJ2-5	ASGRGTGGLETQY
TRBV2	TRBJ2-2	ASRGQNTGELF
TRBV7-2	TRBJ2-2	ASSLRGGVNTGELF
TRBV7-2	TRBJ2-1	ASSSLAGPPVGQF
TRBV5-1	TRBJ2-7	ASSSRTGTYEQY
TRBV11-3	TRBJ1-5	ASSSGGTGDSEPQH
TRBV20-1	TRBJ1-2	SASSRTVLGYT
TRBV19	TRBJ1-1	ASIRAGLVNTEAF
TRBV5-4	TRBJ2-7	ASSPRDSEQY
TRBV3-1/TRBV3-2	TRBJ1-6	ASTQAGGLGPLH
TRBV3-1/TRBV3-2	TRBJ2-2	ASSPQSVGGSTGELF
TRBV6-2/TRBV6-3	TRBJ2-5	ASSYLRLFQETQY
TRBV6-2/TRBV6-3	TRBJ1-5	ASSYLGQGGPGEPQH